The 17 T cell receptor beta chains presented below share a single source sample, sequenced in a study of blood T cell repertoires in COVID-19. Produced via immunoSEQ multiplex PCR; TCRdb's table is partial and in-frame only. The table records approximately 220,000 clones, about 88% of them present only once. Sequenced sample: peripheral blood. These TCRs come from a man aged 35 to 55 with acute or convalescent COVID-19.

This CDR3 reads CASSLAADNEQFF. As DNA, the CDR3 is TGTGCCAGCAGCTTAGCGGCGGACAATGAGCAGTTCTTC. V is TRBV11-1 and J is TRBJ2-1; D remains unclear. The CDR3 loop spans 13 amino acids. Looked up from germline, CDR1 is SGHAT and CDR2 is FQDESV (reference sequence). The V end was cut by 0 bases, the J end by 5 bases, with 5 bases between.

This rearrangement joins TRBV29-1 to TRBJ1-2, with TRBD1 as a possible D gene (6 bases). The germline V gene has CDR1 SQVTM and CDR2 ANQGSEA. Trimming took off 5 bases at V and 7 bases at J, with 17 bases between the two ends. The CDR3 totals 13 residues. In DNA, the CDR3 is TGCAGCGTTTCAACAGGGTCGTCCTCTGGCTACACCTTC. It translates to CSVSTGSSSGYTF.

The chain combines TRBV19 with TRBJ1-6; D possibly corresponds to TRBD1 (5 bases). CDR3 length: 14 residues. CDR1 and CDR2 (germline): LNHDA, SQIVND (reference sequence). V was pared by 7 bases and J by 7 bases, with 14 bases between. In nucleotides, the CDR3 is TGTGCCAGTAAATTTCAGGGTACAAATTCACCCCTCCACTTT. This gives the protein CASKFQGTNSPLHF.

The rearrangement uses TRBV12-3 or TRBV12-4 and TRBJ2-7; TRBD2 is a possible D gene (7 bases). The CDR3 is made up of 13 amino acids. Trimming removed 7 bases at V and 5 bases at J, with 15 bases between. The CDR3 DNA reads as TGTGCCAGCAAGATGGGAGGGGGGCACGAGCAGTACTTC. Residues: CASKMGGGHEQYF.

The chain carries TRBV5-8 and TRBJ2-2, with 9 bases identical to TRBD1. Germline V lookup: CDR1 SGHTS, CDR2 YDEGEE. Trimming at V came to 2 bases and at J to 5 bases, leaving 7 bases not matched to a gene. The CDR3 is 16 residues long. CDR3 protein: CASSFRDRVVTGELFF. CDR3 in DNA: TGTGCCAGCAGCTTTCGGGACAGGGTAGTAACCGGGGAGCTGTTTTTT.

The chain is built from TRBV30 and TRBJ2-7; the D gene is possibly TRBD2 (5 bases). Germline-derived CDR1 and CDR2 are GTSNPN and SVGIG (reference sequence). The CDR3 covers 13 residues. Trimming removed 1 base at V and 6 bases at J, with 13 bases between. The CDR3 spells CAWSDIGDLEQYF. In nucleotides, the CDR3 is TGTGCCTGGAGTGACATCGGGGATCTCGAGCAGTACTTC.

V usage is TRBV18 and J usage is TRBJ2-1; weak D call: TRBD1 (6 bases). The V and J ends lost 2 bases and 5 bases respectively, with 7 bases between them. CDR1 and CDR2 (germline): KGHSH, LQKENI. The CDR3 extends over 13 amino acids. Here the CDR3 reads CASSPRTDNEQFF. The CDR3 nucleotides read TGTGCCAGCTCACCAAGGACAGACAATGAGCAGTTCTTC.

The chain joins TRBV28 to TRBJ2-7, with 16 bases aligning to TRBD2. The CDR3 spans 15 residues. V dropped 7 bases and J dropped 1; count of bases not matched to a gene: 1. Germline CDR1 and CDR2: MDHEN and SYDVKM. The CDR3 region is CASTGLAGGSYEQYF. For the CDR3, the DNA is TGTGCCAGCACGGGACTAGCGGGAGGGTCCTACGAGCAGTACTTC.

The CDR3, as DNA: TGTGCCAGCGCTCCGGGACTAGCGGGAGGAGATACGCAGTATTTT. This encodes CASAPGLAGGDTQYF. The J gene is TRBJ2-3, the V gene TRBV4-2; 15 bases agree with TRBD2. J was trimmed by 5 bases and V by 8 bases; bases with no gene match: 5. The CDR3 extends over 15 amino acids. CDR1 and CDR2 from the germline V gene are LGHNA and YNFKEQ.

Here the CDR3 reads CASSPRTGRRAQYF. As DNA, the CDR3 is TGTGCCAGCAGCCCCCGGACAGGCCGCAGGGCCCAGTACTTC. V is TRBV3-1 (or the pseudogene TRBV3-2) and J is TRBJ2-5, with TRBD1 matching 7 bases. The CDR3 contains 14 residues. The germline V gene has CDR1 LGHDT and CDR2 YNNKEL (reference sequence). The junction had 11 bases not matched to a gene; V was cut back by 4 bases and J by 9 bases.

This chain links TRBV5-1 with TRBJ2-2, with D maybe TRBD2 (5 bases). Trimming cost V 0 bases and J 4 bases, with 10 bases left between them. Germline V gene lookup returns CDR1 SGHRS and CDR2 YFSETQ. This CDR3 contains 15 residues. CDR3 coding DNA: TGCGCCAGCAGCTTGGCGGTGGGGAGCACCGGGGAGCTGTTTTTT. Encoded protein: CASSLAVGSTGELFF.

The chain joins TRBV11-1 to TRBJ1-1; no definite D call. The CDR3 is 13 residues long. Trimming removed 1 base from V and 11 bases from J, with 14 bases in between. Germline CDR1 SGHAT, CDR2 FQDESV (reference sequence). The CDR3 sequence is CASSLGSTRRAFF. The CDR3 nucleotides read TGTGCCAGCAGCTTAGGAAGTACCAGGCGTGCTTTCTTT.

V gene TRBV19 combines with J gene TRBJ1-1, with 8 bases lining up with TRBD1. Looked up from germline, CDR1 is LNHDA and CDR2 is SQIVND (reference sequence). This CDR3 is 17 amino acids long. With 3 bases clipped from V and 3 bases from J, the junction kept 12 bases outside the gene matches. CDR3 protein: CASSIEAGGWSYTEAFF. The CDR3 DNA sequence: TGTGCCAGTAGTATCGAGGCAGGGGGCTGGAGTTACACTGAAGCTTTCTTT.

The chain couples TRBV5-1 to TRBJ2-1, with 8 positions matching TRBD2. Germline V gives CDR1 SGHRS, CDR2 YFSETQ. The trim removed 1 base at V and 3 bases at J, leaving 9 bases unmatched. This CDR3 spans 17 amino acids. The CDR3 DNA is TGCGCCAGCAGCTTGTTTCCTTCCAGCGGGGGCTACAATGAGCAGTTCTTC. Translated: CASSLFPSSGGYNEQFF.

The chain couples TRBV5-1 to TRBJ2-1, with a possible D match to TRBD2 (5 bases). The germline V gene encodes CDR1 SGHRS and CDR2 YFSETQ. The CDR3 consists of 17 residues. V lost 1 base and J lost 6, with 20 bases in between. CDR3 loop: CASSLLSGVVGSNEQFF. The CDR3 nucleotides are TGCGCCAGCAGCTTGCTTTCCGGGGTCGTGGGTAGCAATGAGCAGTTCTTC.

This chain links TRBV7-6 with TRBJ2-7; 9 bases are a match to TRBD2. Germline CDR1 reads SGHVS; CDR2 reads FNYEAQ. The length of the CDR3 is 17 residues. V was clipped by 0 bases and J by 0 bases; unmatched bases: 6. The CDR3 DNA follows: TGTGCCAGCAGCTTAGCCATCGGAGCGGGAGGCTCCTACGAGCAGTACTTC. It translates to CASSLAIGAGGSYEQYF.

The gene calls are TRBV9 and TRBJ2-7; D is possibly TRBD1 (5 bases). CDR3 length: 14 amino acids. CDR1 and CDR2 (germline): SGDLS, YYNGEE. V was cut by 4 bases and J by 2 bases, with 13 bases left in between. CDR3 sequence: CASSTTDSPYEQYF. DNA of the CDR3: TGTGCCAGCAGCACGACCGACAGTCCCTACGAGCAGTACTTC.